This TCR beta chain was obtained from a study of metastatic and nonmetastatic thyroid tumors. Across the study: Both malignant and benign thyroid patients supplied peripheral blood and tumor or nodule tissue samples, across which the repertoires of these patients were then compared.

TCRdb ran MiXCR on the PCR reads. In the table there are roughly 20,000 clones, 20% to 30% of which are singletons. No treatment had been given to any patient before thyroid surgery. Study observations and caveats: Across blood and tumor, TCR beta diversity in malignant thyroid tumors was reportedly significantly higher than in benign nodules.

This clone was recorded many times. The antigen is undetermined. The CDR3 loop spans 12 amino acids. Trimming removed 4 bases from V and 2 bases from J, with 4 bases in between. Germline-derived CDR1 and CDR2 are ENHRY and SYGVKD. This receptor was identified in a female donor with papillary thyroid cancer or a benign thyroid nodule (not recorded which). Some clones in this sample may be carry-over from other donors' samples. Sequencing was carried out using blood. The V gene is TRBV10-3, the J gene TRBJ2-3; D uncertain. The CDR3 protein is CAISGTTDTQYF. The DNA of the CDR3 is TGTGCCATCAGTGGGACCACAGATACGCAGTATTTT.